This T cell receptor beta chain was recorded in a study of shared clonotypes between healthy human individuals. About the research overall: Researchers assigned three CD4 naive, three CD4 memory, two CD8 naive and one CD8 memory plate to each donor. Notes on the study in general: Sharing across four donors was highest in naive CD4 (roughly 5%) and lowest in memory CD8 (approximately 0.4%).

Comment on this clone: Its matching antigen is unknown. Other DNA sequences in the same sample also yield this CDR3.

The run depth of the assay was deep. Authors' analysis steps: ImmunoSEQ gave junction-only sequences without quality scores, so filtering differed. Here immunoSEQ multiplex PCR was the method, and the copy in TCRdb shows in-frame clones only, minus some. The V and J calls and clone size were taken over from that table, and D and trimming were inferred from the DNA. The sample has 2 million to 2.5 million clones, about 95% seen once; the top ten hold about 1.1%. Between the trimmed V and J ends, which lost 3 bases and 1 base, there was a span of 9 bases. CDR1 is MNHEY, CDR2 SVGAGI, per germline. The CDR3 extends over 14 amino acids. CD45RO negativity and positive selection for CCR7 defined naive CD8 cells, a population that excluded terminally differentiated effector memory CD45RA+ cells.

The sequenced material came from naive CD8+ T cells sorted from blood. The receptor comes from a man between 18 and 29 years old in good health. The chain has TRBV6-5 and TRBJ1-1, with D uncertain. CDR3 sequence: CASSYRTRNTEAFF. For the CDR3, the DNA is TGTGCCAGCAGTTATCGGACTCGGAACACTGAAGCTTTCTTT.